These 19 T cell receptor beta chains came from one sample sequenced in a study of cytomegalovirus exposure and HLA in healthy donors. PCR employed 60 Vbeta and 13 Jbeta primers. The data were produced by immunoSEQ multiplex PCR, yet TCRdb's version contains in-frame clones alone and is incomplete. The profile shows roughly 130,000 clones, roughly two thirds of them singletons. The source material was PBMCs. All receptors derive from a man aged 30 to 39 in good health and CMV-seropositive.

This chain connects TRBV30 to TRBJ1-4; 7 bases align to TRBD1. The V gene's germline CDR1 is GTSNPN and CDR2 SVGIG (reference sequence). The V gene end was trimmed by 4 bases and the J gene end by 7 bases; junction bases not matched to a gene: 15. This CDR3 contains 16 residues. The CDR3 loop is CAWKEGQRTLGEKLFF. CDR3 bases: TGTGCCTGGAAAGAGGGACAGCGGACCTTGGGTGAAAAACTGTTTTTT.

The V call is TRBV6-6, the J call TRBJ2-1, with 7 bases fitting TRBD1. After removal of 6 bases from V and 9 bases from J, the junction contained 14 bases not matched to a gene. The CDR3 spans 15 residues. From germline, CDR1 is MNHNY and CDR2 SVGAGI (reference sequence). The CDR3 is CASRQQGFGLGEQFF. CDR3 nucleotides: TGTGCCAGCAGACAACAGGGGTTTGGGTTGGGTGAGCAGTTCTTC.

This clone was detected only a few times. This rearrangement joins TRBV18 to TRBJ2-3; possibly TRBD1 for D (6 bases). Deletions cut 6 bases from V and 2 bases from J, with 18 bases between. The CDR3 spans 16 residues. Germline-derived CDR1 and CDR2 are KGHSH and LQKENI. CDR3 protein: CASSTTPQGPTDTQYF. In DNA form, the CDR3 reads TGTGCCAGCTCGACCACCCCACAGGGCCCCACAGATACGCAGTATTTT.

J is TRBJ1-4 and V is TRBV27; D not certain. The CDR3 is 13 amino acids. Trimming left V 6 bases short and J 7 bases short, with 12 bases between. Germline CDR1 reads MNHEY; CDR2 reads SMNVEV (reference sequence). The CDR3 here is CASSSQTGEKLFF. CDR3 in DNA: TGTGCCAGCAGCTCACAGACCGGTGAAAAACTGTTTTTT.

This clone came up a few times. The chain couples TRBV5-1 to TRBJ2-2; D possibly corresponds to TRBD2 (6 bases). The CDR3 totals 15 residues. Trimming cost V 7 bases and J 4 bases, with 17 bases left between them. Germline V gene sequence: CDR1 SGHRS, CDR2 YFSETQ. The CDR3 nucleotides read TGCGCCAGCGCTAAAGACCGGGAGTTCACCGGGGAGCTGTTTTTT. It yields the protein CASAKDREFTGELFF.

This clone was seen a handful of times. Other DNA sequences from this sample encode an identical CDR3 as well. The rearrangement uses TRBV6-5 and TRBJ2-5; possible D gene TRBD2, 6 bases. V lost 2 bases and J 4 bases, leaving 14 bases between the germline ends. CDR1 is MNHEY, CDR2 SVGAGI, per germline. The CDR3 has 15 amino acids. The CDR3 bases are TGTGCCAGCAGTTACGACGGGAGTCGGGGAGAGACCCAGTACTTC. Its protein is CASSYDGSRGETQYF.

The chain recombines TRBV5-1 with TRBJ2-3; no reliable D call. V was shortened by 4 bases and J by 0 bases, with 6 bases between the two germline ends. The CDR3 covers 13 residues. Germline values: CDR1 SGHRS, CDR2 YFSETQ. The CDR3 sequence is CASSTPSTDTQYF. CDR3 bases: TGCGCCAGCAGCACACCCAGCACAGATACGCAGTATTTT.

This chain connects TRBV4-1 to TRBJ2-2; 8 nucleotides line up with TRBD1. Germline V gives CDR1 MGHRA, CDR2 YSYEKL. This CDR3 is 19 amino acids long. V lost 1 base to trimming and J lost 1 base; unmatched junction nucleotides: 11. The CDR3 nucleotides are TGCGCCAGCAGCCAAGTACTAGTGGCAGGGGGCAAGAACACCGGGGAGCTGTTTTTT. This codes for CASSQVLVAGGKNTGELFF.

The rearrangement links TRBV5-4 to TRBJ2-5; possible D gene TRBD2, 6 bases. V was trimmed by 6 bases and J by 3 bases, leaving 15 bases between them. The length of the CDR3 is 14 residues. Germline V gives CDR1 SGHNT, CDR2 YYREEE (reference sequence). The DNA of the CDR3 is TGTGCCAGCAACCAAAGAGCGGGCGAAGAGACCCAGTACTTC. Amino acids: CASNQRAGEETQYF.

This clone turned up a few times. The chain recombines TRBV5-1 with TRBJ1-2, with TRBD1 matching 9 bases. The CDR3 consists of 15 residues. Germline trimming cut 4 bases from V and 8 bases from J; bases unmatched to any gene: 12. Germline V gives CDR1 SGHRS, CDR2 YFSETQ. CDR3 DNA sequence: TGCGCCAGCAGCCCCGGGACAGGGTTGTTGGTAGGCTACACCTTC. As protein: CASSPGTGLLVGYTF.

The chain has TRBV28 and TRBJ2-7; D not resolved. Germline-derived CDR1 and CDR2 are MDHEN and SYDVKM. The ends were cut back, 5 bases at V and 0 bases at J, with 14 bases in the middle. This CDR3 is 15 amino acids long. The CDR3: CASSRAYASSYEQYF. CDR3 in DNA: TGTGCCAGCAGTAGAGCGTACGCTAGCTCCTACGAGCAGTACTTC. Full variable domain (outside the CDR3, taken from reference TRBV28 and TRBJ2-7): DVKVTQSSRYLVKRTGEKVFLECVQDMDHENMFWYRQDPGLGLRLIYFSYDVKMKEKGDIPEGYSVSREKKERFSLILESASTNQTSMYLCASSRAYASSYEQYFGPGTRLTVT.

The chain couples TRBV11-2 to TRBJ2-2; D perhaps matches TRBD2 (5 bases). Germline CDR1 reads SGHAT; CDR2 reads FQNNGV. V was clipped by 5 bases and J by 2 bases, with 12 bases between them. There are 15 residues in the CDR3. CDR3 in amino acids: CASSPIGLNTGELFF. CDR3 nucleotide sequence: TGTGCCAGCAGCCCGATCGGACTTAACACCGGGGAGCTGTTTTTT.

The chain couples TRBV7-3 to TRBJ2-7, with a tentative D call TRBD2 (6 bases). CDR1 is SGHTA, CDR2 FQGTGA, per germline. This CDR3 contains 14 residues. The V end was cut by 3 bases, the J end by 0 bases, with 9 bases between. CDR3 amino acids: CASSLARDSYEQYF. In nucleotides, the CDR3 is TGTGCCAGCAGCTTGGCGCGGGACTCCTACGAGCAGTACTTC.

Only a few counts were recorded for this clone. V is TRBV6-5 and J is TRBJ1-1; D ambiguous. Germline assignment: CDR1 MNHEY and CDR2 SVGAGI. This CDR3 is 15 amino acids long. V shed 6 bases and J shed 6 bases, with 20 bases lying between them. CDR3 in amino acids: CASSPDGPGWAEAFF. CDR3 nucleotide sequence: TGTGCCAGCAGCCCCGATGGCCCCGGGTGGGCTGAAGCTTTCTTT.

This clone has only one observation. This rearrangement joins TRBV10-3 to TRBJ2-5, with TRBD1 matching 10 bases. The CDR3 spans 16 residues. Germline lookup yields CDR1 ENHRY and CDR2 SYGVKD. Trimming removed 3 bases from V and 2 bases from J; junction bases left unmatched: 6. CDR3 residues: CAISDSTGGRQETQYF. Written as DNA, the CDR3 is TGTGCCATCAGTGACTCGACAGGGGGCAGACAAGAGACCCAGTACTTC.

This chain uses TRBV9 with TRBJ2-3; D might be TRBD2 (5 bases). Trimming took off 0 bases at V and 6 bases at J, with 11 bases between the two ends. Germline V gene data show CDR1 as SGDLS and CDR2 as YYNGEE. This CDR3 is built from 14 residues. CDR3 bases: TGTGCCAGCAGCGTAGCCGCTAGCTACGATACGCAGTATTTT. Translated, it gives CASSVAASYDTQYF.

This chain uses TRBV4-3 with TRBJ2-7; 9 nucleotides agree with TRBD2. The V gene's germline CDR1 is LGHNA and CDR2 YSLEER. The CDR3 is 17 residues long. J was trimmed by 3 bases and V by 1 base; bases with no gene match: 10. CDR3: CASSQVRAGGPHYEQYF. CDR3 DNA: TGCGCCAGCAGCCAAGTGAGGGCGGGAGGGCCCCACTACGAGCAGTACTTC.

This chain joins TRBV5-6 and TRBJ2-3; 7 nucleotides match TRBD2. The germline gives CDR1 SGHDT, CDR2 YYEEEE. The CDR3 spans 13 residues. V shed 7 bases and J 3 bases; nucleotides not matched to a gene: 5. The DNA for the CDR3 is TGTGCCAGCGGTGGCGGGAGAACAGATACGCAGTATTTT. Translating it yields CASGGGRTDTQYF.

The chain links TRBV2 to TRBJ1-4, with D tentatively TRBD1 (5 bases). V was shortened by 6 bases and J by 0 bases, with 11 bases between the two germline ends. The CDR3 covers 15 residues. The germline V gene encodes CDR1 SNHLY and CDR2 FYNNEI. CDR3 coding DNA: TGTGCCAGCAGGATGACAGACGCAACTAATGAAAAACTGTTTTTT. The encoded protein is CASRMTDATNEKLFF.